The 15 T cell receptor beta chains presented below share a single source sample, sequenced in a study of cytomegalovirus exposure and HLA in healthy donors (dated by TCRdb to 2015 to 2018). Libraries were constructed by the immunoSEQ multiplex PCR assay. For the multiplex PCR, a mixture combining 60 forward primers for TCR Vbeta segments and 13 reverse primers for TCR Jbeta segments was used. TCRdb limited this immuneACCESS table to in-frame rearrangements with V and J called. A share of clones is missing; checked studies link under half to unresolved V genes, and the rest is unexplained. This sample comprises about 180,000 clones, approximately 82% of them detected only once. The ten largest make up 2% to 2.5% of the sample. Specimen: PBMCs. These receptors originate from a woman aged 30 to 39 in good health and CMV-seronegative.

This sequence joins TRBV7-6 and TRBJ2-5; the match to TRBD2 covers 7 bases. Germline V gene lookup returns CDR1 SGHVS and CDR2 FNYEAQ. The V gene end was trimmed by 3 bases and the J gene end by 5 bases; junction bases not matched to a gene: 6. The CDR3 sequence is 14 residues long. The CDR3 DNA sequence: TGTGCCAGCAGCTTCCGAGCGGGATACGAGACCCAGTACTTC. Translating it yields CASSFRAGYETQYF.

The CDR3 spells CASLPGGVYGYTF. CDR3 nucleotide sequence: TGTGCCAGCCTCCCGGGGGGAGTATATGGCTACACCTTC. V and J are TRBV28 and TRBJ1-2; weak D call: TRBD1 (5 bases). The CDR3 consists of 13 residues. Trimming removed 8 bases from V and 5 bases from J, with 15 bases in between. Germline-derived CDR1 and CDR2 are MDHEN and SYDVKM.

The rearrangement joins TRBV18 to TRBJ2-3; maybe TRBD2 (6 bases). The CDR3 loop spans 15 amino acids. The V and J ends lost 1 base and 3 bases respectively, with 11 bases between them. Per germline, CDR1 KGHSH and CDR2 LQKENI. The CDR3 DNA reads as TGTGCCAGCTCACCACAACCGAGCGGGACAGATACGCAGTATTTT. This sequence encodes CASSPQPSGTDTQYF.

This clone was counted between two and nine times. V and J are TRBV19 and TRBJ2-7; 7 bases align to TRBD1. The CDR3 has 15 residues. Trimming took 3 bases from V and 0 from J; bases not matched to a gene: 5. CDR1 and CDR2 from the germline V gene are LNHDA and SQIVND (reference sequence). CDR3 in amino acids: CASSIGAGGSYEQYF. The DNA of the CDR3 is TGTGCCAGTAGTATCGGGGCAGGGGGCTCCTACGAGCAGTACTTC.

The rearrangement uses TRBV6-5 and TRBJ2-1; 9 nucleotides match TRBD1. CDR3 size: 15 residues. V dropped 7 bases and J dropped 3; count of bases not matched to a gene: 7. Looked up from germline, CDR1 is MNHEY and CDR2 is SVGAGI. CDR3 residues: CASNKQGAGYNEQFF. CDR3 bases: TGTGCCAGCAATAAACAGGGGGCAGGCTACAATGAGCAGTTCTTC.

This chain uses TRBV6-1 with TRBJ1-5, with D possibly matching TRBD1 (5 bases). Per germline, CDR1 MNHNS and CDR2 SASEGT. Trimming pared 2 bases from V and 4 bases from J, leaving 12 bases between. The CDR3 has 15 amino acids. The CDR3 coding sequence is TGTGCCAGCAGTGAAAGAGTACAGGTTAATCAGCCCCAGCATTTT. This sequence encodes CASSERVQVNQPQHF.

A single count supports this clone. This chain links TRBV7-2 with TRBJ2-1; 10 nucleotides line up with TRBD1. V trimming: 4 bases; J trimming: 2 bases; junction bases outside the gene matches: 2. The length of the CDR3 is 15 residues. Germline V CDR1 and CDR2: SGHTA, FQGNSA. The CDR3 region is CASSSGQGAYNEQFF. The CDR3 DNA sequence: TGTGCCAGCAGCTCCGGACAGGGGGCCTACAATGAGCAGTTCTTC.

V usage is TRBV4-1 and J usage is TRBJ2-3; 10 bases agree with TRBD2. Germline loops: CDR1 MGHRA, CDR2 YSYEKL. Unmatched junction bases numbered 2, after V lost 1 base and J lost 4 bases. CDR3 size: 15 residues. CDR3 DNA: TGCGCCAGCAGCCAAGTGGGACTAGCGTCAGATACGCAGTATTTT. Translating gives CASSQVGLASDTQYF.

CDR3 coding DNA: TGCGCCAGCAGACACACAGGACACAACACTGAAGCTTTCTTT. Its protein is CASRHTGHNTEAFF. The chain employs TRBV23-1 and TRBJ1-1; maybe TRBD1 (5 bases). TRBV23-1 carries the ORF label, with uncertain function. V was trimmed by 6 bases and J by 2 bases, leaving 13 bases between them. The length of the CDR3 is 14 residues.

The chain recombines TRBV4-3 with TRBJ2-7; a possible D gene is TRBD2 (6 bases). V was shortened by 0 bases and J by 1 base, with 10 bases between the two germline ends. CDR3 size: 15 residues. Germline values: CDR1 LGHNA, CDR2 YSLEER. CDR3 amino acids: CASSQDWLASYEQYF. The CDR3 DNA is TGCGCCAGCAGCCAAGATTGGCTAGCGTCCTACGAGCAGTACTTC.

This clone was detected only once. V is TRBV1 and J is TRBJ1-5; the tabulated D call, TRBD1, remains unverified against the DNA. TRBV1 is listed as a pseudogene. The CDR3 contains 14 residues. CDR3 nucleotides: TGCACCAGCAGCCAAGGACAGGGCAATCAGCCCCAGCATTTT. As protein: CTSSQGQGNQPQHF.

This rearrangement joins TRBV18 to TRBJ2-3; TRBD1 matches 12 bases. CDR3 length: 15 residues. CDR1 and CDR2 from the germline V gene are KGHSH and LQKENI. After removal of 3 bases from V and 4 bases from J, the junction contained 2 bases not matched to a gene. CDR3 in amino acids: CASSPGTGGPDTQYF. CDR3 bases: TGTGCCAGCTCACCTGGGACAGGGGGCCCAGATACGCAGTATTTT. Full variable domain (rest looked up from reference TRBV18 and TRBJ2-3): NAGVMQNPRHLVRRRGQEARLRCSPMKGHSHVYWYRQLPEEGLKFMVYLQKENIIDESGMPKERFSAEFPKEGPSILRIQQVVRGDSAAYFCASSPGTGGPDTQYFGPGTRLTVL.

This clone is a singleton in its sample. The chain joins TRBV11-2 to TRBJ2-2; D is undetermined. CDR3 length equals 15 residues. The V gene lost 5 bases and the J gene lost 0 bases, with 10 bases spanning the gap. Germline values: CDR1 SGHAT, CDR2 FQNNGV. CDR3 coding DNA: TGTGCCAGCAGCCCAGCCAGGCCGAACACCGGGGAGCTGTTTTTT. Its protein is CASSPARPNTGELFF.

In regard to this clone: A junction boundary mismatches the germline segment, possibly from a read error. The chain links TRBV7-9 to TRBJ2-7; TRBD1 is a possible D gene (6 bases). CDR1 is SEHNR, CDR2 FQNEAQ, per germline (reference sequence). The CDR3 contains 12 residues. CDR3 residues: CSSRNKGDEQYF. The CDR3 DNA is TGTTCCAGCCGGAATAAGGGGGACGAGCAGTACTTC.

The CDR3 sequence: CASSLGSLKTSGRVNEQFF. The CDR3 DNA reads TGTGCCAGCAGCTTAGGCAGTCTGAAGACTAGCGGGAGGGTTAATGAGCAGTTCTTC. This chain connects TRBV7-2 to TRBJ2-1; 14 bases line up with TRBD2. V lost 1 base to trimming and J lost 7 bases; unmatched junction nucleotides: 12. The CDR3 runs to 19 residues. Germline loops: CDR1 SGHTA, CDR2 FQGNSA.